One T cell receptor (beta chain) is described in this entry. The sample comes from a study of OX40 agonist ivuxolimab in advanced cancers. Whole-study context: Hepatocellular carcinoma, melanoma, renal cell or head and neck cancer affected the dose-escalation patients.

Assay: immunoSEQ multiplex PCR; the TCRdb copy retains only in-frame clones and omits some. There are approximately 74,000 clones in the sample; around nine tenths occur only once, and roughly 6% lies in the top ten. Enrollment shut out patients with autoimmune disease history or systemic immunosuppression. Cycle 7 day 1, cycle 4 day 1, and baseline were the timepoints at which blood was sampled. The source is an adult with an advanced solid tumor such as melanoma, head and neck, liver or kidney cancer. The sequences come from CD4+ or CD8+ T cells sorted from blood, collected in a trial of the OX40 agonist ivuxolimab.

The CDR3 region has the DNA TGTGCCAGTAGGGTCAGCATGAACACTGAAGCTTTCTTT. Protein sequence: CASRVSMNTEAFF. The rearrangement links TRBV19 to TRBJ1-1; D is unresolved. This CDR3 is built from 13 residues. Per germline, CDR1 LNHDA and CDR2 SQIVND (reference sequence). The V and J ends lost 6 bases and 0 bases respectively, with 8 bases between them. The full variable domain, with the rest looked up from reference TRBV19 and TRBJ1-1, is DGGITQSPKYLFRKEGQNVTLSCEQNLNHDAMYWYRQDPGQGLRLIYYSQIVNDFQKGDIAEGYSVSREKKESFPLTVTSAQKNPTAFYLCASRVSMNTEAFFGQGTRLTVV.